This T cell receptor beta chain comes out of a study of blood T cell repertoires in COVID-19. Background on the study: PBMCs, B-cell-depleted T cells, or T cells were the source of the cDNA or gDNA that made up the material.

The CDR3 is 13 amino acids. The V and J ends lost 7 bases and 2 bases respectively, with 12 bases between them. Per germline, CDR1 SGHNT and CDR2 YYREEE (reference sequence). Per the authors' pipeline: Estimation of nucleated cell counts relied on the amplification of reference gene primers. Measured with immunoSEQ multiplex PCR; TCRdb has only the in-frame clones, and not every one. V, J and clone size were drawn from that table, and D and trimming were deduced from the DNA. The table has about 300,000 clones, 85% seen once. The V and J genes are TRBV5-4 and TRBJ1-1, with a tentative D call TRBD1 (6 bases). This TCR was sampled from a human donor in a cohort sampled during active COVID-19. The sequenced material came from peripheral blood. This chain's CDR3 is CASRGQSNTEAFF. CDR3 coding DNA: TGTGCCAGCCGCGGACAGTCCAACACTGAAGCTTTCTTT.